This entry lists 26 T cell receptor beta chains sequenced from one sample in a study of CD8 T cells in Susac syndrome. With random hexamers, reverse transcription was performed on about 0.45 to 1 ug of RNA. TCRdb ran MiXCR on the immunoSEQ multiplex PCR reads and lists one entry per CDR3 protein. The sample consists of 160,000 or so distinct CDR3 sequences, about 95% of them appearing once. Material for sequencing was CD8+ T cells from PBMCs. All receptors come from a human donor with multiple sclerosis.

CDR3 in DNA: TGTGCCACAGGACTAGCTCTTTCAGAGACCCAGTACTTC. Translation: CATGLALSETQYF. The chain uses TRBV28 and TRBJ2-5; the match to TRBD2 covers 8 bases. The CDR3 runs to 13 residues. Germline V gene lookup returns CDR1 MDHEN and CDR2 SYDVKM. Germline trimming cut 10 bases from V and 4 bases from J; bases unmatched to any gene: 8.

CDR3 bases: TGTGCCAGTAGTATGCAGGGGGGTTATGAGCAGTTCTTC. It yields the protein CASSMQGGYEQFF. The rearrangement links TRBV19 to TRBJ2-1; TRBD1 is a possible D gene (7 bases). Germline V CDR1 and CDR2: LNHDA, SQIVND (reference sequence). V lost 3 bases to trimming and J lost 8 bases, with 11 bases between them. This CDR3 contains 13 residues.

The chain uses TRBV2 and TRBJ2-7; TRBD1 aligns across 9 bases. The length of the CDR3 is 17 residues. Trimming removed 0 bases from V and 0 bases from J; junction bases left unmatched: 6. The germline CDR1 and CDR2 sequences are SNHLY and FYNNEI. The CDR3 DNA sequence: TGTGCCAGCAGTGAAGCTTGGGGGACAGGGAGCTCCTACGAGCAGTACTTC. The encoded protein is CASSEAWGTGSSYEQYF.

V gene TRBV4-1 combines with J gene TRBJ2-3; possibly TRBD2 for D (6 bases). The CDR3 has 16 amino acids. Germline CDR1 is MGHRA and CDR2 is YSYEKL. V was pared by 1 base and J by 1 base, with 12 bases between. CDR3 bases: TGCGCCAGCAGCCAAGCTCCCCCGGGGGGCACAGATACGCAGTATTTT. Amino acids: CASSQAPPGGTDTQYF.

The chain joins TRBV29-1 to TRBJ2-7, with D perhaps matching TRBD1 or TRBD2 (5 bases each). Between the trimmed V and J ends, which lost 1 base and 0 bases, there was a span of 10 bases. This CDR3 region has 14 residues. Germline V gene lookup returns CDR1 SQVTM and CDR2 ANQGSEA. CDR3 nucleotide sequence: TGCAGCGTTGAAGGTTCGGGGCCCTCCTACGAGCAGTACTTC. Its protein is CSVEGSGPSYEQYF.

The rearrangement uses TRBV7-9 and TRBJ2-7; D unclear. The CDR3 runs 12 residues. Germline CDR1 and CDR2: SEHNR and FQNEAQ (reference sequence). Trimming removed 2 bases at V and 5 bases at J, with 7 bases between. The CDR3 region has the DNA TGTGCCAGCAGCTTAAGGACCCACGAGCAGTACTTC. Residues: CASSLRTHEQYF. Using reference TRBV7-9 and TRBJ2-7 for the parts outside the CDR3, the full variable domain is DTGVSQNPRHKITKRGQNVTFRCDPISEHNRLYWYRQTLGQGPEFLTYFQNEAQLEKSRLLSDRFSAERPKGSFSTLEIQRTEQGDSAMYLCASSLRTHEQYFGPGTRLTVT.

CDR3 region: CASSNGGPGGIQYF. The DNA for the CDR3 is TGTGCCAGCAGCAACGGGGGACCTGGGGGCATTCAGTACTTC. The chain recombines TRBV6-6 with TRBJ2-4, with D maybe TRBD2 (6 bases). V lost 6 bases, J lost 9 bases, and 18 bases lay in between. The CDR3 consists of 14 residues. Germline V CDR1 and CDR2: MNHNY, SVGAGI (reference sequence).

The rearrangement links TRBV30 to TRBJ2-1, with 7 bases lining up with TRBD2. Germline V CDR1 and CDR2: GTSNPN, SVGIG (reference sequence). Trimming at V came to 1 base and at J to 6 bases, leaving 9 bases not matched to a gene. The CDR3 length is 15 residues. CDR3 region: CAWSASGGFLNEQFF. The CDR3 DNA reads as TGTGCCTGGAGTGCGTCGGGAGGATTCCTCAATGAGCAGTTCTTC.

This rearrangement joins TRBV20-1 to TRBJ2-7, with TRBD2 identical over 10 bases. The CDR3 is made up of 15 amino acids. Germline V gene sequence: CDR1 DFQATT, CDR2 SNEGSKA (reference sequence). V lost 0 bases, J lost 7 bases, and 9 bases stayed unmatched. The DNA for the CDR3 is TGCAGTGCTAGAGATCCTAGCGGGAGCCCGCTGGAGCAGTACTTC. It encodes CSARDPSGSPLEQYF.

The chain links TRBV20-1 to TRBJ2-3, with D possibly TRBD2 on 6 matching bases. The germline CDR1 and CDR2 sequences are DFQATT and SNEGSKA (reference sequence). CDR3 length: 13 residues. Trimming took 0 bases from V and 5 from J, leaving 9 bases between them. The CDR3 loop is CSARDPREDTQYF. In DNA form, the CDR3 reads TGCAGTGCTAGAGATCCGCGGGAAGATACGCAGTATTTT.

J is TRBJ1-2 and V is TRBV7-6; D gene uncertain. From germline, CDR1 is SGHVS and CDR2 FNYEAQ. CDR3 length: 14 amino acids. V was trimmed by 6 bases and J by 8 bases, leaving 19 bases between them. As DNA, the CDR3 is TGTGCCAGCAGTCGTGACTTCTTCAAGAGAGGCTACACCTTC. Its protein product is CASSRDFFKRGYTF.

The J gene is TRBJ1-1, the V gene TRBV9, with 12 nucleotides matching TRBD1. After removal of 6 bases from V and 5 bases from J, the junction contained 5 bases not matched to a gene. Germline lookup yields CDR1 SGDLS and CDR2 YYNGEE. The CDR3 totals 14 residues. The CDR3 is CASTRGQGATEAFF. In nucleotides, the CDR3 is TGTGCCAGCACCCGGGGACAGGGGGCTACTGAAGCTTTCTTT.

This clonotype was counted a single time. The J gene is TRBJ2-7, the V gene TRBV9; D is uncertain. The ends were cut back, 0 bases at V and 7 bases at J, with 8 bases in the middle. Germline assignment: CDR1 SGDLS and CDR2 YYNGEE. The CDR3 has 12 amino acids. This CDR3 is CASSVEVREQYF. The CDR3 DNA reads TGTGCCAGCAGCGTAGAGGTACGGGAGCAGTACTTC.

This clonotype was picked up a small number of times. The chain links TRBV7-3 to TRBJ2-1, with a possible D match to TRBD2 (6 bases). The germline CDR1 and CDR2 sequences are SGHTA and FQGTGA. The CDR3 sequence is 15 residues long. Trimming cost V 1 base and J 2 bases, with 9 bases left between them. CDR3 DNA sequence: TGTGCCAGCAGCTTAAGAGGAGGGGCCTACAATGAGCAGTTCTTC. Its protein is CASSLRGGAYNEQFF.

This chain joins TRBV11-2 and TRBJ2-5, with D possibly being TRBD1 (5 bases). The CDR3 runs to 15 residues. Per the germline V gene, CDR1 is SGHAT and CDR2 is FQNNGV. V was shortened by 0 bases and J by 1 base, with 9 bases between the two germline ends. Here the CDR3 reads CASSLEGRPQETQYF. The CDR3 coding sequence is TGTGCCAGCAGCTTAGAGGGGCGACCCCAAGAGACCCAGTACTTC.

A few counts support this clonotype. This rearrangement joins TRBV9 to TRBJ1-2, with unresolved D. The CDR3 has 10 amino acids. Trimming cost V 3 bases and J 13 bases, with 10 bases left between them. Germline assignment: CDR1 SGDLS and CDR2 YYNGEE. CDR3 residues: CASSGTRTTF. CDR3 DNA sequence: TGTGCCAGCAGCGGAACAAGGACCACCTTC. The variable domain in full, completed from reference TRBV9 and TRBJ1-2, reads DSGVTQTPKHLITATGQRVTLRCSPRSGDLSVYWYQQSLDQGLQFLIQYYNGEERAKGNILERFSAQQFPDLHSELNLSSLELGDSALYFCASSGTRTTFGSGTRLTVV.

This rearrangement joins TRBV6-1 to TRBJ2-7, with 8 nucleotides matching TRBD1. This CDR3 comprises 15 residues. Germline-derived CDR1 and CDR2 are MNHNS and SASEGT. V dropped 7 bases and J dropped 3; count of bases not matched to a gene: 11. DNA for the CDR3: TGTGCCAGCACCGATAGACAGGGGCCCTTCTACGAGCAGTACTTC. Translating gives CASTDRQGPFYEQYF.

The chain has TRBV4-2 and TRBJ1-2; no firm D call. The CDR3 length is 15 residues. V lost 0 bases to trimming and J lost 4 bases, with 12 bases between them. Germline V gives CDR1 LGHNA, CDR2 YNFKEQ. The CDR3 here is CASSQEALQPYGYTF. CDR3 sequence (DNA): TGTGCCAGCAGCCAAGAAGCGCTACAGCCCTATGGCTACACCTTC.

The chain links TRBV12-3 or TRBV12-4 to TRBJ1-1, with 7 nucleotides matching TRBD1. The CDR3 spans 12 residues. V shed 6 bases, J shed 11 bases, and the junction held 9 bases outside the gene matches. The CDR3 here is CASRPDREGAFF. CDR3 nucleotides: TGTGCCAGCAGGCCTGACAGGGAAGGGGCTTTCTTT.

This chain links TRBV11-2 with TRBJ2-6; 8 positions match TRBD1. The V segment lost 2 bases and the J segment 0 bases; nucleotides outside the gene matches: 15. Looked up from germline, CDR1 is SGHAT and CDR2 is FQNNGV. This CDR3 spans 21 amino acids. This CDR3 is CASSLLPPLDQGASGANVLTF. DNA for the CDR3: TGTGCCAGCAGCTTACTCCCGCCCTTGGATCAGGGGGCCTCTGGGGCCAACGTCCTGACTTTC.

This rearrangement joins TRBV14 to TRBJ1-5; D remains unclear. CDR1 is SGHDN and CDR2 is FVKESK in the germline V gene. CDR3 length equals 13 residues. Trimming took 0 bases from V and 6 from J, leaving 6 bases between them. CDR3 protein: CASSQDKGQPQHF. The CDR3 DNA is TGTGCCAGCAGCCAAGATAAGGGTCAGCCCCAGCATTTT.

This chain uses TRBV2 with TRBJ2-7; the D gene is possibly TRBD1 (6 bases). V shed 6 bases and J shed 2 bases, with 11 bases lying between them. Germline CDR1 is SNHLY and CDR2 is FYNNEI. The CDR3 has 13 amino acids. CDR3 DNA sequence: TGTGCCAGCAGCGGACAGACCGCCTACGAGCAGTACTTC. Its translation: CASSGQTAYEQYF.

This rearrangement joins TRBV29-1 to TRBJ1-1, with TRBD1 identical over 7 bases. The V segment lost 0 bases and the J segment 10 bases; nucleotides outside the gene matches: 14. CDR1 is SQVTM, CDR2 ANQGSEA, per germline. The CDR3 contains 15 residues. CDR3 sequence reads: CSVEDASGQLAGAFF. Written as DNA, the CDR3 is TGCAGCGTTGAAGACGCATCGGGACAGCTGGCAGGAGCTTTCTTT.

The V call is TRBV27, the J call TRBJ1-2, with D unclear. Germline assignment: CDR1 MNHEY and CDR2 SMNVEV (reference sequence). The CDR3 contains 13 residues. Trimming removed 0 bases at V and 8 bases at J, with 10 bases between. CDR3 nucleotide sequence: TGTGCCAGCAGTTTATCGGTTAAGAGGGGCTACACCTTC. Protein: CASSLSVKRGYTF.

CDR3 loop: CASRPARSNQPQHF. DNA for the CDR3: TGTGCCAGCAGACCAGCCAGGAGCAATCAGCCCCAGCATTTT. The rearrangement links TRBV28 to TRBJ1-5; D uncertain. CDR3 length: 14 amino acids. The germline V and J ends were trimmed by 6 bases and 1 base, with 10 bases remaining between them. CDR1 MDHEN and CDR2 SYDVKM come from the germline V gene.

The chain uses TRBV7-9 and TRBJ1-2; D not resolved. Germline CDR1 and CDR2: SEHNR and FQNEAQ (reference sequence). V was shortened by 3 bases and J by 0 bases, with 8 bases between the two germline ends. The CDR3 is 14 residues long. The CDR3 here is CASSLLEANYGYTF. In DNA form, the CDR3 reads TGTGCCAGCAGCTTGCTAGAAGCTAACTATGGCTACACCTTC.